The entry that follows covers one TCR beta chain sequence. Its specificity is unknown. From germline, CDR1 is SQVTM and CDR2 ANQGSEA. Trimming shortened V by 5 bases and J by 3 bases, and 9 bases separated the two germline ends. The CDR3 runs 12 residues. The data derive from a study of T cell responses to AZD1222 COVID-19 vaccine. Study-wide results and limits: At 160-218 and 743-854, vaccine-associated CD4 TCRs were dominant, and they spanned spike. No day 14 peak samples; only post-peak repertoires were characterized.

Generated by immunoSEQ multiplex PCR, the TCRdb table keeps only in-frame clones and is missing some. Altogether about 90,000 clones are present, over 75% being singletons, with the ten largest covering approximately 5%. Sequencing used peripheral blood, obtained 28 days after the second AZD1222 dose. This receptor was obtained from an adult who received the AZD1222 COVID-19 vaccine. The chain has TRBV29-1 and TRBJ2-3, with D perhaps TRBD1 (6 bases). CDR3 region: CSVYQGTDTQYF. CDR3 DNA: TGCAGCGTTTACCAGGGGACAGATACGCAGTATTTT.